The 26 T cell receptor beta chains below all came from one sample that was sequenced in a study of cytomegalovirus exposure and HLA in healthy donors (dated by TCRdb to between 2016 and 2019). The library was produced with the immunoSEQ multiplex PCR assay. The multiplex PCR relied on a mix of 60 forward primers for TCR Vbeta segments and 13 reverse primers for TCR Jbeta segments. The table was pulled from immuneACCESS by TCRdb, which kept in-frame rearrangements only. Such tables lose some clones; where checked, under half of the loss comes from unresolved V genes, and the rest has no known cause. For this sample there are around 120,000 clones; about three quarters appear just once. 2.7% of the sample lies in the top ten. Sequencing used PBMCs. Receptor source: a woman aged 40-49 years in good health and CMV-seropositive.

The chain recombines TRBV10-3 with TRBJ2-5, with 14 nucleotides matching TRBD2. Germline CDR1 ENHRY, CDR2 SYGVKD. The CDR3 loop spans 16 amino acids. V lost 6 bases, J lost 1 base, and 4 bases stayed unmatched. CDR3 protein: CAISGGLAGVQETQYF. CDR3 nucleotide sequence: TGTGCCATCAGCGGGGGACTAGCGGGAGTCCAAGAGACCCAGTACTTC.

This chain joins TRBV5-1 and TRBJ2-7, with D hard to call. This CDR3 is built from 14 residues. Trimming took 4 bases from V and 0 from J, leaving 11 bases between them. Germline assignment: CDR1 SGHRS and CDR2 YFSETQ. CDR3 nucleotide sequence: TGCGCCAGCAGCCCCCCGGAGAGCTCCTACGAGCAGTACTTC. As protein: CASSPPESSYEQYF.

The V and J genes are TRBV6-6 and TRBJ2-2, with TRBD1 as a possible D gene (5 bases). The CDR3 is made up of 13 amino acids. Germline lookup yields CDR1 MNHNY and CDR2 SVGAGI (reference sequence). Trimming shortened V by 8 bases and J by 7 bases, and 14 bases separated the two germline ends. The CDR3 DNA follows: TGTGCCAGCTTTAGGGAAGGGGTCGGGGAGCTGTTTTTT. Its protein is CASFREGVGELFF.

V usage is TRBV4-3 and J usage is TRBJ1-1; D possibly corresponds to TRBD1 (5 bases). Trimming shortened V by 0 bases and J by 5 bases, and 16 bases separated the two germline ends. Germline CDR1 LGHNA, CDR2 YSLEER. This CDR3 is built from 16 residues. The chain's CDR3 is CASSQDPGTSRTEAFF. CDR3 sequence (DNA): TGCGCCAGCAGCCAAGATCCAGGGACTTCTAGAACTGAAGCTTTCTTT.

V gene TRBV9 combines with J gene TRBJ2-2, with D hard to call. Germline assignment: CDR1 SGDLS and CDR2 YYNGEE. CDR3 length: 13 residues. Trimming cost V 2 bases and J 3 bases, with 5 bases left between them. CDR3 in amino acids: CASSVSDTGELFF. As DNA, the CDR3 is TGTGCCAGCAGCGTCAGCGACACCGGGGAGCTGTTTTTT.

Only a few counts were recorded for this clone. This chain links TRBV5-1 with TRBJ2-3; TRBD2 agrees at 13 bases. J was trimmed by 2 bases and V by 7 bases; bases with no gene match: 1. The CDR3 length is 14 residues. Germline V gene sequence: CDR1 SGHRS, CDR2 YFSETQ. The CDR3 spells CASGLAGVTDTQYF. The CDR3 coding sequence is TGCGCCAGCGGACTAGCGGGAGTCACAGATACGCAGTATTTT. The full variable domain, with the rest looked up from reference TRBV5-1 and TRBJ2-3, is KAGVTQTPRYLIKTRGQQVTLSCSPISGHRSVSWYQQTPGQGLQFLFEYFSETQRNKGNFPGRFSGRQFSNSRSEMNVSTLELGDSALYLCASGLAGVTDTQYFGPGTRLTVL.

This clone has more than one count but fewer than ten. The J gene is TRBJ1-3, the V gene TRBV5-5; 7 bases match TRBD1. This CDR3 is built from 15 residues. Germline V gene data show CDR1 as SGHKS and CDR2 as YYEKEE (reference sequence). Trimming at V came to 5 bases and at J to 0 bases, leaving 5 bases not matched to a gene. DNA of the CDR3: TGTGCCAGCAGTACGGACAGGAACTCTGGAAACACCATATATTTT. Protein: CASSTDRNSGNTIYF.

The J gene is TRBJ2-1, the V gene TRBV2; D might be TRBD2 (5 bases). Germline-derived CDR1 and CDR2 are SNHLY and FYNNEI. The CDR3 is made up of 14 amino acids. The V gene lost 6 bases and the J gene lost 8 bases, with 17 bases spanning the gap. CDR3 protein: CASRGMLLAHEQFF. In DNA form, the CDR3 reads TGTGCCAGCAGGGGCATGCTTCTAGCTCATGAGCAGTTCTTC.

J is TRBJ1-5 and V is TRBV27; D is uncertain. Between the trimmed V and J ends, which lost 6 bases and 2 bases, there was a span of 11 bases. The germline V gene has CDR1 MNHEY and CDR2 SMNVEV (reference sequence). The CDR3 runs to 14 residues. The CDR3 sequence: CASSPDKGNQPQHF. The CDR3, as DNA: TGTGCCAGCAGCCCCGACAAAGGCAATCAGCCCCAGCATTTT.

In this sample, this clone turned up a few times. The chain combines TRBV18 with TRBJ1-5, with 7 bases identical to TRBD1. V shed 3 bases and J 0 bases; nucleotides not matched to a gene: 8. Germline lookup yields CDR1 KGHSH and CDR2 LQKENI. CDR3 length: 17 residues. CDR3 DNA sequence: TGTGCCAGCTCACCCGGGACAGCCGGGAATAGCAATCAGCCCCAGCATTTT. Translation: CASSPGTAGNSNQPQHF.

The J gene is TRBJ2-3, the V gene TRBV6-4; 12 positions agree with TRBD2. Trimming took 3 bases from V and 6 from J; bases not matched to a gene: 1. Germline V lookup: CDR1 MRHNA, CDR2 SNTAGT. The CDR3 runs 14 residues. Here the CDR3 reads CASSELAGGDTQYF. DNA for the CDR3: TGTGCCAGCAGTGAGCTAGCGGGAGGGGATACGCAGTATTTT.

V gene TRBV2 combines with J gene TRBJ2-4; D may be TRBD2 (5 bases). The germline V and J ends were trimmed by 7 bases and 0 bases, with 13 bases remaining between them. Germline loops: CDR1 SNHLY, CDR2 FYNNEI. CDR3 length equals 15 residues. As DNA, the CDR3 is TGTGCCAGCAAGGCGGCCGGACTAGCCAAAAACATTCAGTACTTC. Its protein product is CASKAAGLAKNIQYF.

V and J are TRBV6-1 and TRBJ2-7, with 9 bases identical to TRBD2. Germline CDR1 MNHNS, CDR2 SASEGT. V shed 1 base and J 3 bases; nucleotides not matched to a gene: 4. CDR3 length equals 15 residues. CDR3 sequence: CASSEVTAGGYEQYF. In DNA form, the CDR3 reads TGTGCCAGCAGTGAAGTAACAGCGGGAGGCTACGAGCAGTACTTC.

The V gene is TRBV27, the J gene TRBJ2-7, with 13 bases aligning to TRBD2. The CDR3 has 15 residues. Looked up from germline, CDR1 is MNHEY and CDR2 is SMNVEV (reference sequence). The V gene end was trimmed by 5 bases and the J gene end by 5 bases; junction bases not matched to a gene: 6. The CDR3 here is CASSRLAGGVHEQYF. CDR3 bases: TGTGCCAGCAGTCGACTAGCGGGGGGCGTCCACGAGCAGTACTTC.

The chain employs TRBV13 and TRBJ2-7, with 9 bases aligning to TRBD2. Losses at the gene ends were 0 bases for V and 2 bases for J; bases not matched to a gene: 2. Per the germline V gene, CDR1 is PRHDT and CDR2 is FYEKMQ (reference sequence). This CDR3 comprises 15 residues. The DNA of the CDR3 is TGTGCCAGCAGCTTAGGCCTAGCGGGAACCTACGAGCAGTACTTC. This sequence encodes CASSLGLAGTYEQYF. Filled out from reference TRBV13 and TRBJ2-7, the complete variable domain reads AAGVIQSPRHLIKEKRETATLKCYPIPRHDTVYWYQQGPGQDPQFLISFYEKMQSDKGSIPDRFSAQQFSDYHSELNMSSLELGDSALYFCASSLGLAGTYEQYFGPGTRLTVT.

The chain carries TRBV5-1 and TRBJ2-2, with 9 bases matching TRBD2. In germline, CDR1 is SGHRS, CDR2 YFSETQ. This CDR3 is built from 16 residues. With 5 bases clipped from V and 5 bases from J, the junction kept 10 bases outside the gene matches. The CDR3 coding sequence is TGCGCCAGCAGGGTCAGCGGGGGGACAACTACCGGGGAGCTGTTTTTT. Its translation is CASRVSGGTTTGELFF.

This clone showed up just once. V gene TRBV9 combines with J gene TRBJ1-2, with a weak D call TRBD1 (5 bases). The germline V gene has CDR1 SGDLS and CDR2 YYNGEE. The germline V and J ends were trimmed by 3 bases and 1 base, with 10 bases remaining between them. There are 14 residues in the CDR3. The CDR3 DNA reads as TGTGCCAGCAGCGCCTTCGGGGGTAACTATGGCTACACCTTC. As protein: CASSAFGGNYGYTF.

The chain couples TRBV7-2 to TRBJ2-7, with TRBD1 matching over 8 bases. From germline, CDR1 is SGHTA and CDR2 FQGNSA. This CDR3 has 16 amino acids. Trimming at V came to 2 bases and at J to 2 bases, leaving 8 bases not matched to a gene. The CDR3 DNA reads TGTGCCAGCAGCTTATCGGCGGGGACAGGCGCCTACGAGCAGTACTTC. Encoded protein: CASSLSAGTGAYEQYF.

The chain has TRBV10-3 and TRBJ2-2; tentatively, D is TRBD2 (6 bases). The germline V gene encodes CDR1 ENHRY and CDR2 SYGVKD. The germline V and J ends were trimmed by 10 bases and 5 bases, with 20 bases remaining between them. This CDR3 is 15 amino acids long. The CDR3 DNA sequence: TGTGCCACCGGAGGGGAGGTACAAGGTACCGGGGAGCTGTTTTTT. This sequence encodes CATGGEVQGTGELFF.

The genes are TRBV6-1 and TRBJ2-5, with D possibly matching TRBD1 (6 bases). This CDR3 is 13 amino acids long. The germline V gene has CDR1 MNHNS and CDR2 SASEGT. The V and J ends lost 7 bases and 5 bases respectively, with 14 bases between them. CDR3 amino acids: CASNSGAGETQYF. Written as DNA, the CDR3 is TGTGCCAGCAATTCAGGGGCAGGGGAGACCCAGTACTTC.

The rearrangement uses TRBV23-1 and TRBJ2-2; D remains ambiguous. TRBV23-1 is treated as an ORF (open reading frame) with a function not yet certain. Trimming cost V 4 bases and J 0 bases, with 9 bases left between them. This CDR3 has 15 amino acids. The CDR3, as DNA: TGCGCCAGCAGTCCCCAGACTGCGAACACCGGGGAGCTGTTTTTT. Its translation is CASSPQTANTGELFF.

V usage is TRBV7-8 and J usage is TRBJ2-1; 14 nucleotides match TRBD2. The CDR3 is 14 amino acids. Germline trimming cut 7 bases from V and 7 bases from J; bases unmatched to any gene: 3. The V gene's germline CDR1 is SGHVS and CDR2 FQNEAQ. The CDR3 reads CASIRLAGGNEQFF. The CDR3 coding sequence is TGTGCCAGCATCAGACTAGCGGGGGGGAATGAGCAGTTCTTC.

The CDR3 sequence: CATRRGYEQYF. The CDR3 DNA follows: TGTGCCACCAGGAGGGGCTACGAGCAGTACTTC. V usage is TRBV30 and J usage is TRBJ2-7, with TRBD2 as a possible D gene (6 bases). This CDR3 spans 11 amino acids. Trimming left V 8 bases short and J 3 bases short, with 11 bases between. Germline CDR1 and CDR2: GTSNPN and SVGIG (reference sequence).

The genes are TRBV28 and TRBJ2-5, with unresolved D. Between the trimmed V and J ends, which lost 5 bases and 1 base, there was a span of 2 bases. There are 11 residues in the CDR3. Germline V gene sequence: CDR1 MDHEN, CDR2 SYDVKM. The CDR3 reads CASSLQETQYF. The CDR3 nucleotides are TGTGCCAGCAGTCTCCAAGAGACCCAGTACTTC. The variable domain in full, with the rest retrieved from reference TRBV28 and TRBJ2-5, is DVKVTQSSRYLVKRTGEKVFLECVQDMDHENMFWYRQDPGLGLRLIYFSYDVKMKEKGDIPEGYSVSREKKERFSLILESASTNQTSMYLCASSLQETQYFGPGTRLLVL.

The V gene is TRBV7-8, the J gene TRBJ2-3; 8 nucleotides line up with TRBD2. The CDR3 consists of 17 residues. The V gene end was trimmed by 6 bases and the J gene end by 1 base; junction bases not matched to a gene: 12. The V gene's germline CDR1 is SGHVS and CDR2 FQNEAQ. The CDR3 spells CASRSRSGGPRTDTQYF. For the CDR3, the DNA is TGTGCCAGCAGATCCCGGAGCGGGGGCCCCCGCACAGATACGCAGTATTTT.

CDR3 in DNA: TGTGCCAGCAGCTTAGCGGGGGGGAACACAGATACGCAGTATTTT. The encoded protein is CASSLAGGNTDTQYF. The chain employs TRBV7-3 and TRBJ2-3; 9 nucleotides line up with TRBD2. This CDR3 has 15 residues. Trimming cost V 2 bases and J 2 bases; bases outside gene matches: 2. Looked up from germline, CDR1 is SGHTA and CDR2 is FQGTGA.